A single sample is the source of the 17 T cell receptor beta chains below, sequenced in a study of shared clonotypes between healthy human individuals. Measured with immunoSEQ multiplex PCR; TCRdb has only the in-frame clones, and not every one. The data show over a million clones, approximately 97% seen once. The sequenced material came from naive CD4+ T cells sorted from blood. Subset described: CD45RA+ positively selected. Receptors originate from a young man in good health.

V gene TRBV7-6 combines with J gene TRBJ1-2, with 12 bases matching TRBD1. Per germline, CDR1 SGHVS and CDR2 FNYEAQ. The J segment lost 8 bases and the V segment lost 3 bases, leaving 7 bases of the junction unmatched. The CDR3 contains 15 residues. The CDR3 DNA sequence: TGTGCCAGCAGCTTCCCGGGACAGGGGGCCTGGGGCTACACCTTC. This translates into CASSFPGQGAWGYTF.

The V gene is TRBV6-1, the J gene TRBJ2-7, with 8 nucleotides matching TRBD2. Trimming cost V 2 bases and J 4 bases; bases outside gene matches: 22. CDR3 length: 20 amino acids. Per the germline V gene, CDR1 is MNHNS and CDR2 is SASEGT. In DNA, the CDR3 is TGTGCCAGCAGTGAAACCACAAGGGCCCCGATAGCGGGACCTAGGTACGAGCAGTACTTC. This gives the protein CASSETTRAPIAGPRYEQYF.

The chain carries TRBV27 and TRBJ2-4; the match to TRBD1 covers 9 bases. Germline CDR1 and CDR2: MNHEY and SMNVEV (reference sequence). The trim removed 6 bases at V and 1 base at J, leaving 7 bases unmatched. This CDR3 comprises 16 residues. CDR3 DNA: TGTGCCAGCAGCACCGGGACAGGGCGTGCCAAAAACATTCAGTACTTC. Protein sequence: CASSTGTGRAKNIQYF.

This clone was picked up one time. The chain carries TRBV6-5 and TRBJ2-2, with TRBD1 as a possible D gene (5 bases). CDR1 and CDR2 (germline): MNHEY, SVGAGI. The CDR3 is 14 amino acids. The ends were cut back, 0 bases at V and 7 bases at J, with 9 bases in the middle. CDR3 in DNA: TGTGCCAGCAGTTACTCGACAGTTAACGGGGAGCTGTTTTTT. It is translated as CASSYSTVNGELFF.

The chain employs TRBV10-3 and TRBJ2-3; D not certain. CDR3 length equals 13 residues. Trimming pared 8 bases from V and 2 bases from J, leaving 11 bases between. Looked up from germline, CDR1 is ENHRY and CDR2 is SYGVKD. Here the CDR3 reads CAILSVATDTQYF. The CDR3 DNA reads as TGTGCCATCCTAAGCGTCGCCACAGATACGCAGTATTTT.

The chain couples TRBV7-9 to TRBJ2-5; D is unclear. The V end was cut by 5 bases, the J end by 2 bases, with 15 bases between. The CDR3 has 15 residues. CDR1 is SEHNR and CDR2 is FQNEAQ in the germline V gene (reference sequence). This CDR3 reads CASSPAWAPQETQYF. CDR3 DNA sequence: TGTGCCAGCAGCCCGGCGTGGGCCCCACAAGAGACCCAGTACTTC.

The chain joins TRBV2 to TRBJ2-7; tentative D call: TRBD2 (5 bases). Trimming stripped 6 bases from V and 1 base from J, with 13 bases between. This CDR3 has 14 amino acids. CDR1 and CDR2 (germline): SNHLY, FYNNEI. CDR3 DNA: TGTGCCAGCAGATCCGACTGGACTTCCTACGAGCAGTACTTC. Its protein is CASRSDWTSYEQYF.

The CDR3 loop is CAWSNGISNQPQHF. DNA of the CDR3: TGTGCCTGGAGTAACGGGATTAGCAATCAGCCCCAGCATTTT. V is TRBV30 and J is TRBJ1-5; D unclear. Trimming stripped 2 bases from V and 0 bases from J, with 8 bases between. The CDR3 contains 14 residues. Germline V lookup: CDR1 GTSNPN, CDR2 SVGIG (reference sequence).

The rearrangement uses TRBV5-1 and TRBJ2-2, with D maybe TRBD2 (5 bases). V was shortened by 2 bases and J by 0 bases, with 14 bases between the two germline ends. Germline V gene lookup returns CDR1 SGHRS and CDR2 YFSETQ. This CDR3 spans 17 amino acids. In nucleotides, the CDR3 is TGCGCCAGCAGCTTCCGGGAAACTCCGGCGAACACCGGGGAGCTGTTTTTT. It is translated as CASSFRETPANTGELFF.

This clone was recorded once. This chain joins TRBV28 and TRBJ1-2, with 9 bases identical to TRBD1. Germline V gives CDR1 MDHEN, CDR2 SYDVKM. V gave up 6 bases and J gave up 6 bases; unmatched junction bases: 8. The CDR3 is made up of 14 amino acids. Written as DNA, the CDR3 is TGTGCCAGCAGAAAAACAGGGGGCGTGGATGGCTACACCTTC. Protein product: CASRKTGGVDGYTF.

The chain employs TRBV27 and TRBJ2-7; D is uncertain. The CDR3 runs to 13 residues. With 5 bases removed from V and 1 base from J, the gap between germline ends came to 9 bases. Germline V gene lookup returns CDR1 MNHEY and CDR2 SMNVEV (reference sequence). The CDR3: CASSGYGSYEQYF. The CDR3 nucleotides are TGTGCCAGCAGTGGCTACGGTTCCTACGAGCAGTACTTC.

V gene TRBV19 combines with J gene TRBJ2-2; no firm D call. V lost 1 base, J lost 6 bases, and 9 bases lay in between. The CDR3 totals 14 residues. Germline CDR1 reads LNHDA; CDR2 reads SQIVND (reference sequence). Here the CDR3 DNA reads TGTGCCAGTAGTATAGGACCGGTCCCCGGGGAGCTGTTTTTT. Translated, it gives CASSIGPVPGELFF.

The rearrangement links TRBV10-3 to TRBJ2-7, with 8 bases identical to TRBD2. Germline V gene data show CDR1 as ENHRY and CDR2 as SYGVKD. The V gene end was trimmed by 3 bases and the J gene end by 6 bases; junction bases not matched to a gene: 7. This CDR3 has 14 residues. The CDR3 nucleotides are TGTGCCATCAGTGATGCGGGGACTAGGGGCGAGCAGTACTTC. Translated, it gives CAISDAGTRGEQYF.

This chain connects TRBV5-1 to TRBJ2-7; D may be TRBD1 or TRBD2 (5 bases each). The germline V gene has CDR1 SGHRS and CDR2 YFSETQ. The V and J ends lost 1 base and 3 bases respectively, with 11 bases between them. CDR3 length equals 14 residues. CDR3 in amino acids: CASSLQGVVYEQYF. In DNA, the CDR3 is TGCGCCAGCAGCTTGCAGGGAGTAGTCTACGAGCAGTACTTC.

The V call is TRBV25-1, the J call TRBJ2-5; TRBD1 agrees at 11 bases. Germline V gives CDR1 MGHDK, CDR2 SYGVNS. V shed 2 bases, J shed 4 bases, and the junction held 12 bases outside the gene matches. The CDR3 length is 18 residues. For the CDR3, the DNA is TGTGCCAGCAGTGAAGGGTCCGACGGGACAGGGGGTAGAGAGACCCAGTACTTC. Protein sequence: CASSEGSDGTGGRETQYF.

The genes are TRBV27 and TRBJ1-5; D not certain. Trimming took 3 bases from V and 7 from J, leaving 25 bases between them. The CDR3 extends over 18 amino acids. The germline V gene encodes CDR1 MNHEY and CDR2 SMNVEV (reference sequence). The CDR3 DNA follows: TGTGCCAGCAGTTTCCCAAGACCACAGCGGAAGGGCAGGCAGCCCCAGCATTTT. Translation: CASSFPRPQRKGRQPQHF.

This clone was recorded only once. Other DNA sequences in the same sample also yield this CDR3. The CDR3 spells CASSLGGYGETQYF. In DNA form, the CDR3 reads TGTGCCAGCAGCTTGGGCGGGTACGGAGAGACCCAGTACTTC. The chain recombines TRBV11-3 with TRBJ2-5; D possibly corresponds to TRBD2 (5 bases). The length of the CDR3 is 14 residues. The V end lost 3 bases, the J end lost 4 bases, and 12 bases lay between the germline ends. The germline CDR1 and CDR2 sequences are SGHNT and YENEEA. The variable domain in full, with the rest retrieved from reference TRBV11-3 and TRBJ2-5, is EAGVVQSPRYKIIEKKQPVAFWCNPISGHNTLYWYLQNLGQGPELLIRYENEEAVDDSQLPKDRFSAERLKGVDSTLKIQPAELGDSAVYLCASSLGGYGETQYFGPGTRLLVL.